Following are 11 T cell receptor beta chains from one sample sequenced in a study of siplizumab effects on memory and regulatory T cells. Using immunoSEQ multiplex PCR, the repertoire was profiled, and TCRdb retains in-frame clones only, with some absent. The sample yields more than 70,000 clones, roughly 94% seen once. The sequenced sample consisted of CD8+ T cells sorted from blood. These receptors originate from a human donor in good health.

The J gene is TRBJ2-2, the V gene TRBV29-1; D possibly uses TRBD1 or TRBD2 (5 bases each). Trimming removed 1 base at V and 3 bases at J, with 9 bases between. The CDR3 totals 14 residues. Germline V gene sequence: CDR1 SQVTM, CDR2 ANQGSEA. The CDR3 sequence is CSVEGLGDTGELFF. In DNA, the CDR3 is TGCAGCGTTGAAGGGTTGGGGGACACCGGGGAGCTGTTTTTT.

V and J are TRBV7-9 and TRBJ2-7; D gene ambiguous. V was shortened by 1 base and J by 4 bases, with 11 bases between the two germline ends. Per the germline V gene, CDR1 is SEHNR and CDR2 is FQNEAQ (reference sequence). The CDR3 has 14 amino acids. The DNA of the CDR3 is TGTGCCAGCAGCTTAGGGATATCTAGGTACGAGCAGTACTTC. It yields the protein CASSLGISRYEQYF.

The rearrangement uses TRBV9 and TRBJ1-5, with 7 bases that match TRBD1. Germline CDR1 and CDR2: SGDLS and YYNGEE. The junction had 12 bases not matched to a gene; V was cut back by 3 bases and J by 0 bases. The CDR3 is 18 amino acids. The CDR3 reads CASSGPMTGTDSNQPQHF. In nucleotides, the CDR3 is TGTGCCAGCAGCGGGCCCATGACAGGGACCGATAGCAATCAGCCCCAGCATTTT.

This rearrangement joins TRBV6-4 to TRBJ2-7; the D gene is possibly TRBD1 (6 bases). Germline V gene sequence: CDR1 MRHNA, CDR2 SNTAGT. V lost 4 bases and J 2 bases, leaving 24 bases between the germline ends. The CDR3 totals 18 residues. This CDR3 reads CASSATPIGTGYPYEQYF. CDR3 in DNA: TGTGCCAGCAGTGCAACTCCTATAGGAACAGGGTATCCCTACGAGCAGTACTTC.

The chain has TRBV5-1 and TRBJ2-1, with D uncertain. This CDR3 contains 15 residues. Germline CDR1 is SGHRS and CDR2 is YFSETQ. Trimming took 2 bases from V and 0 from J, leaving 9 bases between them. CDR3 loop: CASSLTESSYNEQFF. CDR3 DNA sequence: TGCGCCAGCAGCTTAACGGAGAGCTCCTACAATGAGCAGTTCTTC.

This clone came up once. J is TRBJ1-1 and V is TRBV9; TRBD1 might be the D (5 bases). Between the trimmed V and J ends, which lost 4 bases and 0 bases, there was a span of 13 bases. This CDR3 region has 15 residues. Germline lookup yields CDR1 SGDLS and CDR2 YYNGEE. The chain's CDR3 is CASSPWTRLNTEAFF. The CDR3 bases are TGTGCCAGCAGCCCATGGACACGATTGAACACTGAAGCTTTCTTT.

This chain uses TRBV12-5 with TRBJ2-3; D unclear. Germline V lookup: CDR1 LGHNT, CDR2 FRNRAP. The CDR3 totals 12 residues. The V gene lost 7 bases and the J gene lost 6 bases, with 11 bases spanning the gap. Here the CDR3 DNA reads TGTGCTAGTGCCCGCTTTGGGGATACGCAGTATTTT. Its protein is CASARFGDTQYF.

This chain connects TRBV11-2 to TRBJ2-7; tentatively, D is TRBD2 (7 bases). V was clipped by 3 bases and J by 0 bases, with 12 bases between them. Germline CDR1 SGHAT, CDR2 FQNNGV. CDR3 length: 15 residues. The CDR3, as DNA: TGTGCCAGCAGCTTGGGGGCGGGAGCCTCCTACGAGCAGTACTTC. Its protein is CASSLGAGASYEQYF. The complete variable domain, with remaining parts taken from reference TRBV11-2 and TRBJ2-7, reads EAGVAQSPRYKIIEKRQSVAFWCNPISGHATLYWYQQILGQGPKLLIQFQNNGVVDDSQLPKDRFSAERLKGVDSTLKIQPAKLEDSAVYLCASSLGAGASYEQYFGPGTRLTVT.

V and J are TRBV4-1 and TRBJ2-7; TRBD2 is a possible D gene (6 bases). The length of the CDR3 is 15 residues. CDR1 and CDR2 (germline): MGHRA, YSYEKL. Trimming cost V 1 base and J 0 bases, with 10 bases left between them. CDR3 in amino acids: CASSQGGGVSYEQYF. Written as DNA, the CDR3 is TGCGCCAGCAGCCAAGGTGGCGGGGTCTCCTACGAGCAGTACTTC.

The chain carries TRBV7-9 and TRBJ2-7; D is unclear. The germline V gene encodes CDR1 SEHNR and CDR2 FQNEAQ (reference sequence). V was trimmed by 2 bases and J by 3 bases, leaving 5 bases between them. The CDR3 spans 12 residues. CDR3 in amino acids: CASSLMSYEQYF. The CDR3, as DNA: TGTGCCAGCAGCTTAATGAGCTACGAGCAGTACTTC. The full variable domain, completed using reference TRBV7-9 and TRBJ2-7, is DTGVSQNPRHKITKRGQNVTFRCDPISEHNRLYWYRQTLGQGPEFLTYFQNEAQLEKSRLLSDRFSAERPKGSFSTLEIQRTEQGDSAMYLCASSLMSYEQYFGPGTRLTVT.

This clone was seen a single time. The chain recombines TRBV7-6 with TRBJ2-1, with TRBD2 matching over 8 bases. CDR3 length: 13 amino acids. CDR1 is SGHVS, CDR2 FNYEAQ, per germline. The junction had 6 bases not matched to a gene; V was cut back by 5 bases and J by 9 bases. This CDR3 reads CASSPSGLGEQFF. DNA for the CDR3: TGTGCCAGCAGCCCATCGGGACTAGGTGAGCAGTTCTTC.